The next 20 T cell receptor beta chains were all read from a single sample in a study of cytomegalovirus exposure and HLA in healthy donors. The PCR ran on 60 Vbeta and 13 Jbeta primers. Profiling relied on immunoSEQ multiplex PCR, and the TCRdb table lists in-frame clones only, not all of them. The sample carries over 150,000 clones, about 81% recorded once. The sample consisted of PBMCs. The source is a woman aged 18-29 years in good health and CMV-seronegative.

The CDR3 protein is CASSLDAVARETQYF. The CDR3 region has the DNA TGTGCCAGCAGCTTGGATGCGGTCGCACGAGAGACCCAGTACTTC. The J gene is TRBJ2-5, the V gene TRBV5-5; D gene ambiguous. V dropped 0 bases and J dropped 4 bases, with 13 bases sitting between them. Per the germline V gene, CDR1 is SGHKS and CDR2 is YYEKEE (reference sequence). This CDR3 comprises 15 residues. Together with reference TRBV5-5 and TRBJ2-5, the CDR3 gives the full variable domain: DAGVTQSPTHLIKTRGQQVTLRCSPISGHKSVSWYQQVLGQGPQFIFQYYEKEERGRGNFPDRFSARQFPNYSSELNVNALLLGDSALYLCASSLDAVARETQYFGPGTRLLVL.

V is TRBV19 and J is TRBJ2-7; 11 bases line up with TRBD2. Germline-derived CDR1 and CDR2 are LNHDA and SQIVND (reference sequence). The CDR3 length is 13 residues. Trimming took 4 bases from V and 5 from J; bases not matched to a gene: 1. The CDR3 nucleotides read TGTGCCAGTAGTAGGGGACTAGCGGACGAGCAGTACTTC. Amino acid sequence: CASSRGLADEQYF. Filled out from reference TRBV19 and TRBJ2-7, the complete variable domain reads DGGITQSPKYLFRKEGQNVTLSCEQNLNHDAMYWYRQDPGQGLRLIYYSQIVNDFQKGDIAEGYSVSREKKESFPLTVTSAQKNPTAFYLCASSRGLADEQYFGPGTRLTVT.

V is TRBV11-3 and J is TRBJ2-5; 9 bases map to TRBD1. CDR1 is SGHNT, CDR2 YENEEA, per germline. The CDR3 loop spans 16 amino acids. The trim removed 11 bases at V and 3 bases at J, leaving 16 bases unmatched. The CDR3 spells CASSRGQGAGEETQYF. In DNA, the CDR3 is TGTGCCTCCAGCAGGGGACAGGGTGCGGGAGAAGAGACCCAGTACTTC.

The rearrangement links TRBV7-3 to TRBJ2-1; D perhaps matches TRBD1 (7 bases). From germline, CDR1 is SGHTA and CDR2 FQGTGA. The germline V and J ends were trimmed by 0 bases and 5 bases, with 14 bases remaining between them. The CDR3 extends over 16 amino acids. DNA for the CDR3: TGTGCCAGCAGCTTAACAGGGGGGACAGCTAACAATGAGCAGTTCTTC. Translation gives CASSLTGGTANNEQFF.

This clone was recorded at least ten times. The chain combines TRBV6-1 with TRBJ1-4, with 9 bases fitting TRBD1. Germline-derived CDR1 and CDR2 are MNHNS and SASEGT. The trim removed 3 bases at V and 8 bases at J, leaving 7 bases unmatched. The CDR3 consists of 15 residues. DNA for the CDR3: TGTGCCAGCAGTGACAACAGGGGGCGACGGGAAAAACTGTTTTTT. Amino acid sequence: CASSDNRGRREKLFF.

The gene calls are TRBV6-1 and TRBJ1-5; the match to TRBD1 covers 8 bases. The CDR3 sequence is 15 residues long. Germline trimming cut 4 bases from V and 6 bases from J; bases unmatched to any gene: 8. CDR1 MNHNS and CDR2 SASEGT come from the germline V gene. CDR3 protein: CASSVAITGGQPQHF. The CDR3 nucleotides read TGTGCCAGCAGTGTAGCCATCACAGGGGGTCAGCCCCAGCATTTT.

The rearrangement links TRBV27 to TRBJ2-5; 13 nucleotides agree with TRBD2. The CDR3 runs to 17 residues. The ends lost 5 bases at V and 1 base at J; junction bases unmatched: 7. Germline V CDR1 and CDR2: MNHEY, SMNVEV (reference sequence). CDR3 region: CASSTPTSGGAQETQYF. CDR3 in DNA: TGTGCCAGCAGTACCCCCACTAGCGGGGGGGCCCAAGAGACCCAGTACTTC.

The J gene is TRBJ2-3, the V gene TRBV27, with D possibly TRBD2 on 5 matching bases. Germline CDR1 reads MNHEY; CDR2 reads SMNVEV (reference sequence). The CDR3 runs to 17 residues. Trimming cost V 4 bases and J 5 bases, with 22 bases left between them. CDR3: CASSSLRRTARGDTQYF. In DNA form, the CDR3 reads TGTGCCAGCAGTTCGTTACGCCGGACCGCCCGGGGAGATACGCAGTATTTT.

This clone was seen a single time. The CDR3 nucleotides read TGCGCCAGCAGCTTGTACAGGGAGAACTATGGCTACACCTTC. It yields the protein CASSLYRENYGYTF. J is TRBJ1-2 and V is TRBV5-1; possibly TRBD1 for D (6 bases). The CDR3 runs 14 residues. Trimming shortened V by 1 base and J by 2 bases, and 9 bases separated the two germline ends. The germline V gene encodes CDR1 SGHRS and CDR2 YFSETQ.

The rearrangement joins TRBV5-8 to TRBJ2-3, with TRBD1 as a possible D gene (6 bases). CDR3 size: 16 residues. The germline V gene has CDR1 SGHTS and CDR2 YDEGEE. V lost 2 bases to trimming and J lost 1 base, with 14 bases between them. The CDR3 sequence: CASSLTGRGGTDTQYF. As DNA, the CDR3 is TGTGCCAGCAGCTTAACCGGCAGGGGAGGCACAGATACGCAGTATTTT.

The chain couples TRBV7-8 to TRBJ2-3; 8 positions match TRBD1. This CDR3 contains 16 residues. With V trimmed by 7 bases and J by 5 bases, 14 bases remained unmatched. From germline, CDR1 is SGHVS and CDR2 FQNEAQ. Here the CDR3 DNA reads TGTGCCAGCACCATGGACAGGGTGGGTCCCAAAGATACGCAGTATTTT. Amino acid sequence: CASTMDRVGPKDTQYF.

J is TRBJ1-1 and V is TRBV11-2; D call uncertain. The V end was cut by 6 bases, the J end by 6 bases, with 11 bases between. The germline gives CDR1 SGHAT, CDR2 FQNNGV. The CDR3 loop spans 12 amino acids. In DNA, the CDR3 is TGTGCCAGCAGTCAGGACTACCCTGAAGCTTTCTTT. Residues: CASSQDYPEAFF.

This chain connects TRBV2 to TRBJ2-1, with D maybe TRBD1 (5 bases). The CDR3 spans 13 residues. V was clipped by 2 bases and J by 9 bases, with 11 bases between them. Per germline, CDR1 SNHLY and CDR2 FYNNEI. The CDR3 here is CASSEIGAGEQFF. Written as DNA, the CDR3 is TGTGCCAGCAGTGAAATAGGGGCCGGTGAGCAGTTCTTC.

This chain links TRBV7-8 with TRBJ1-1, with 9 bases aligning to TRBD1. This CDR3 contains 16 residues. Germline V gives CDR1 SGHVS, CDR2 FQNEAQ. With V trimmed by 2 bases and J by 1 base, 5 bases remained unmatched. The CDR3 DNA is TGTGCCAGCAGCTTATTGGGACAGGGCCAGAACACTGAAGCTTTCTTT. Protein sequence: CASSLLGQGQNTEAFF.

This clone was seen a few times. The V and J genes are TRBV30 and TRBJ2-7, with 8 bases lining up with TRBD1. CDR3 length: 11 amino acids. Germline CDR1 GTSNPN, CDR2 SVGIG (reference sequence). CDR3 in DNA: TGTGCGGGGACAGGTATGGCCGAGCAGTACTTC. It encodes CAGTGMAEQYF.

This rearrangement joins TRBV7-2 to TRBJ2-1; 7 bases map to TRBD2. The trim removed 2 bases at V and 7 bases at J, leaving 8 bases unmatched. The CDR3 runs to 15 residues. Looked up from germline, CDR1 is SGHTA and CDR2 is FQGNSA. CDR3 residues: CASSLQPSGNNEQFF. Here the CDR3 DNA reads TGTGCCAGCAGCTTACAGCCTAGCGGAAATAATGAGCAGTTCTTC.

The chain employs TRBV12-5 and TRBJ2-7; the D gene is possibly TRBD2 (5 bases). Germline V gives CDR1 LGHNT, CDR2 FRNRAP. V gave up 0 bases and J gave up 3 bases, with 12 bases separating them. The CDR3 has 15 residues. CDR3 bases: TGTGCTAGTGGTTTGGTTTTGGGTCGGGGCTACGAGCAGTACTTC. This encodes CASGLVLGRGYEQYF.

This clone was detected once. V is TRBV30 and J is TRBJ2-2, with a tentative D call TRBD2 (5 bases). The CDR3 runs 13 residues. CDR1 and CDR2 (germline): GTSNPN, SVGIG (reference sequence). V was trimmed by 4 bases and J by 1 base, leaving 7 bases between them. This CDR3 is CAWIRENTGELFF. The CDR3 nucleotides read TGTGCCTGGATACGGGAGAACACCGGGGAGCTGTTTTTT.

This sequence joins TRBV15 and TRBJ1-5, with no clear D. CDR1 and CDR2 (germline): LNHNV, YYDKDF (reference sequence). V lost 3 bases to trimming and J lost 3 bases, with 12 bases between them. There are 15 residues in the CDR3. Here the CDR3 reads CATSSYTEINQPQHF. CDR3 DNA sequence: TGTGCCACCAGCAGTTATACAGAAATCAATCAGCCCCAGCATTTT.

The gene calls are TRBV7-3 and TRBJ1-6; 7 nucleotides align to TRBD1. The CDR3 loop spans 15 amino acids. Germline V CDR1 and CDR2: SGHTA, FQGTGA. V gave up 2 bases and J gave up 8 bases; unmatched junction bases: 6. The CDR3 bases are TGTGCCAGCAGCTTACTGGGACAGAGTGATTCACCCCTCCACTTT. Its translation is CASSLLGQSDSPLHF. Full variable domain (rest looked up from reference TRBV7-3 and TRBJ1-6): GAGVSQTPSNKVTEKGKYVELRCDPISGHTALYWYRQSLGQGPEFLIYFQGTGAADDSGLPNDRFFAVRPEGSVSTLKIQRTERGDSAVYLCASSLLGQSDSPLHFGNGTRLTVT.